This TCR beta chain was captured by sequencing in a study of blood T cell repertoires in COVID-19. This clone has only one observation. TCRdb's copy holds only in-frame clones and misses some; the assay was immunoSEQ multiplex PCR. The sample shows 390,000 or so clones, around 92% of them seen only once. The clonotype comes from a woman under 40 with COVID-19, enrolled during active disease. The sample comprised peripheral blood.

As DNA, the CDR3 is TGTGCCAGCAGCGTAGGACACCGGAACACTGAAGCTTTCTTT. Its translation is CASSVGHRNTEAFF. V usage is TRBV9 and J usage is TRBJ1-1; D unclear. This CDR3 comprises 14 residues. Trimming left V 0 bases short and J 1 base short, with 7 bases between. Looked up from germline, CDR1 is SGDLS and CDR2 is YYNGEE.